These T cell receptor beta chains were read from a single sample in a study of T cells in Graves' hyperthyroidism and ophthalmopathy. Via MiXCR, TCRdb re-called the multiplex PCR reads, giving one row per CDR3 protein. The sample has roughly 580,000 distinct CDR3 sequences, approximately 15% seen once. The sequenced sample consisted of blood. These TCRs come from a woman younger than 45 with Graves' hyperthyroidism that later progressed to Graves' ophthalmopathy. Both conserved end residues are part of each CDR3. A D gene is named only where the DNA matches it firmly. Not every row has a clone size; where given, it reads once, few, many or a size class.

D gene,V gene,J gene,clone size,CDR3 DNA,CDR3 protein
NA,TRBV28,TRBJ2-7,many,TGTGCCAGCAGTTTACTACATAGCTCCTACGAGCAGTACTTC,CASSLLHSSYEQYF
TRBD1,TRBV28,TRBJ2-3,NA,TGTGCCAGCATGGGGGGGGGGGACAGGGCGAGGACAGATACGCAGTATTTT,CASMGGGDRARTDTQYF
NA,TRBV20-1,TRBJ2-3,few,TGCAGTGCAAAACAGGATACGCAGTATTTT,CSAKQDTQYF
NA,TRBV11-3,TRBJ2-3,many,TGTGCCAGCAGCGTAGGTGTCGATACGCAGTATTTT,CASSVGVDTQYF
TRBD1,TRBV19,TRBJ1-2,many,TGTGCCAGTAACCCCAACCCCGGGACAGGAGACTATGGCTACACCTTC,CASNPNPGTGDYGYTF
TRBD2,TRBV7-9,TRBJ2-3,many,TGTGCCAGCAGCTTTCCAGCGGGGGGTACGCAGTATTTT,CASSFPAGGTQYF
NA,TRBV7-6,TRBJ2-3,many,TGTGCCAGCAGCTTAGGGGGCTATTCAGATACGCAGTATTTT,CASSLGGYSDTQYF
NA,TRBV7-9,TRBJ1-6,NA,TGTGCCAGCAGCCCCCGAGAGGGAATATCACCCCTCCACTTT,CASSPREGISPLHF
NA,TRBV12-3/TRBV12-4,TRBJ2-3,few,TGTGCCAGCAGTCGGGGACTCCAGATTAGCACAGATACGCAGTATTTT,CASSRGLQISTDTQYF
NA,TRBV6-5,TRBJ1-6,few,TGTGCCAGCAGTTACGGAGTATATAATTCACCCCTCCACTTT,CASSYGVYNSPLHF
TRBD2,TRBV10-3,TRBJ2-3,many,TGTGCCATCGCTACTAGCGGGCTCACAGATACGCAGTATTTT,CAIATSGLTDTQYF
NA,TRBV12-3/TRBV12-4,TRBJ2-2,many,TGTGCCAGCAGTCTGCAGGTGGGGTCCGGGGAGCTGTTTTTT,CASSLQVGSGELFF
TRBD2,TRBV24-1,TRBJ2-1,few,TGTGCCACCAGTGATTTGCTAGCGGGAGGGTTGGATGAGCAGTTCTTC,CATSDLLAGGLDEQFF
TRBD2,TRBV6-1,TRBJ2-7,many,TGTGCCAGCACCCAAAGCGGGACCTACGAGCAGTACTTC,CASTQSGTYEQYF
NA,TRBV7-9,TRBJ1-1,many,TGTGCCAGCAGCTGGGTAGGGGACACTGAAGCTTTCTTT,CASSWVGDTEAFF
NA,TRBV28,TRBJ2-7,many,TGTGCCAGCAGTTATTACGACGGATACGAGCAGTACTTC,CASSYYDGYEQYF
NA,TRBV15,TRBJ1-5,NA,TGTGCCACCAGCAACGCGGATTATAGCAATCAGCCCCAGCATTTT,CATSNADYSNQPQHF
NA,TRBV7-3,TRBJ1-1,many,TGTGCCAGCAGCCTTAGGGTGGATCCGAGTGAAGCTTTCTTT,CASSLRVDPSEAFF
NA,TRBV6-5,TRBJ1-2,NA,TGTGCCAGCAGTTACACCTCCGTCCGGGACTATGGCTACACCTTC,CASSYTSVRDYGYTF
NA,TRBV15,TRBJ1-2,few,TGTGCCACCAGCAGAGAGGCACTTTTCTATGGCTACACCTTC,CATSREALFYGYTF
TRBD1,TRBV10-3,TRBJ1-3,many,TGTGCCATCAGCTGGACAGGGGGTCAGAGCTCTGGAAACACCATATATTTT,CAISWTGGQSSGNTIYF
TRBD1,TRBV30,TRBJ2-7,many,TGTGCCTGGACCCCCTTAGGGACAGGGGTTTACGAGCAGTACTTC,CAWTPLGTGVYEQYF
NA,TRBV27,TRBJ1-2,few,TGTGCCAGCAGCCCGGACCACTATGGCTACACCTTC,CASSPDHYGYTF
NA,TRBV28,TRBJ1-2,few,TGTGCCAGCTACGAGGGGGGCTACACCTTC,CASYEGGYTF
NA,TRBV14,TRBJ1-6,NA,TGTGCCAGCAGCCAAGGGGTGTCTAATTCACCCCTCCACTTT,CASSQGVSNSPLHF
TRBD1,TRBV11-1,TRBJ2-7,many,TGTGCCAGCAGCCCCGACAGGGCCGAGCAGTACTTC,CASSPDRAEQYF
NA,TRBV12-3/TRBV12-4,TRBJ1-2,many,TGTGCCAGCAGTTTCGGGGCAGAGCTTGGCTACACCTTC,CASSFGAELGYTF
TRBD1,TRBV2,TRBJ2-1,many,TGTGCCAGCAGTACCGGGACAGGCTACAATGAGCAGTTCTTC,CASSTGTGYNEQFF
NA,TRBV30,TRBJ2-7,NA,TGTGCCTGGAGTGTGGAAGGGGAGCAGTACTTC,CAWSVEGEQYF
TRBD2,TRBV11-2,TRBJ2-3,NA,TGTGCCAGCAGCTTTAACCTAGCGGGAGCGGGAGATACGCAGTATTTT,CASSFNLAGAGDTQYF
TRBD1,TRBV28,TRBJ2-4,many,TGTGCCAGCACCGGGACAGGGAAGCAAGACATTCAGTACTTC,CASTGTGKQDIQYF
NA,TRBV20-1,TRBJ1-1,NA,TGCAGTGCTAGAAGCCGTCTTAACACTGAAGCTTTCTTT,CSARSRLNTEAFF
TRBD1,TRBV4-3,TRBJ2-1,NA,TGCGCCAGCAGCCAAGATTGGACAGGGGCCTACAATGAGCAGTTCTTC,CASSQDWTGAYNEQFF
TRBD2,TRBV20-1,TRBJ2-1,many,TGCAGTGCTAGAGATGGTAGCGGGAGTCGAAATGAGCAGTTCTTC,CSARDGSGSRNEQFF
NA,TRBV6-1,TRBJ2-4,many,TGTGCCAGCAGTAAGGGAACAGGGCGAGCCAAAAACATTCAGTACTTC,CASSKGTGRAKNIQYF
NA,TRBV20-1,TRBJ2-1,many,TGCAGTGCGTGGATCAGAGGGCAGTTCTTC,CSAWIRGQFF
TRBD2,TRBV6-5,TRBJ2-7,NA,TGTGCCAGCAGTTACACGGGAGGGAGCTCCTACGAGCAGTACTTC,CASSYTGGSSYEQYF
TRBD1,TRBV12-3/TRBV12-4,TRBJ1-2,many,TGTGCCAGCAGTCTAGGGGATGGACAGGCGAACTATGGCTACACCTTC,CASSLGDGQANYGYTF
NA,TRBV6-2/TRBV6-3,TRBJ2-1,NA,TGTGCCAGCACTAATGGGGACCTGGGATACAATGAGCAGTTCTTC,CASTNGDLGYNEQFF
NA,TRBV20-1,TRBJ2-1,few,TGCAGTGCTAGTTATCGGGGAGCCATGGATGAGCAGTTCTTC,CSASYRGAMDEQFF
TRBD1,TRBV6-1,TRBJ1-4,many,TGTGCCAGCAGTTCAACAGGGGCCACAACTAATGAAAAACTGTTTTTT,CASSSTGATTNEKLFF
NA,TRBV20-1,TRBJ2-3,many,TGCAGTGCTCCGGACAGCACTAGCACAGATACGCAGTATTTT,CSAPDSTSTDTQYF
NA,TRBV5-1,TRBJ2-3,many,TGCGCCAGCAGTTCCGGGACCGAAGGAGATACGCAGTATTTT,CASSSGTEGDTQYF
TRBD1,TRBV6-5,TRBJ1-5,NA,TGTGCCAGCAGTTTCGGCAGGGGGAATCAGCCCCAGCATTTT,CASSFGRGNQPQHF
NA,TRBV30,TRBJ1-1,few,TGTGCCTGGAGTGTTCGGGGGGCCAGTAGGAACACTGAAGCTTTCTTT,CAWSVRGASRNTEAFF
TRBD1,TRBV5-1,TRBJ1-1,many,TGTGCCAGCAGCTTACAGGGGGACACTGAAGCTTTCTTT,CASSLQGDTEAFF
NA,TRBV15,TRBJ1-4,NA,TGTGCCACCAGCAGGGGCATTGGTGAAAAACTGTTTTTT,CATSRGIGEKLFF
NA,TRBV6-1,TRBJ2-5,few,TGTGCCAGCAGTGCTTGGAAGACCCAGTACTTC,CASSAWKTQYF
NA,TRBV11-2,TRBJ2-3,many,TGTGCCAGCAGCATCGGACTTTCCACAGATACGCAGTATTTT,CASSIGLSTDTQYF
TRBD1,TRBV5-1,TRBJ2-2,many,TGCGCCAGCCGCAAAACGGGACAGGGGAACACCGGGGAGCTGTTTTTT,CASRKTGQGNTGELFF
NA,TRBV30,TRBJ2-1,NA,TGTGCCTGGAGAAAAGGGAATGAGCAGTTCTTC,CAWRKGNEQFF
TRBD2,TRBV10-1,TRBJ2-7,few,TGCGCCAGCAGTGAGTCCTCGGGAGGGGTCTACGAGCAGTACTTC,CASSESSGGVYEQYF
NA,TRBV2,TRBJ2-5,NA,TGTGCCAGCAGTGAAGCCCCCGGGACCCAGTACTTC,CASSEAPGTQYF
NA,TRBV28,TRBJ1-5,many,TGTGCCAGCAGTTTAAAATACCAGCCCCAGCATTTT,CASSLKYQPQHF
NA,TRBV12-3/TRBV12-4,TRBJ2-1,NA,TGTGCCAGCAGCTACACCAACACGGGCTACGGGCAGTTCTTC,CASSYTNTGYGQFF
NA,TRBV4-3,TRBJ1-6,many,TGCGCCAGCAGCCAAATCCAGGGGTTCGATAATTCACCCCTCCACTTT,CASSQIQGFDNSPLHF
TRBD1,TRBV28,TRBJ1-1,many,TGTGCCAGCAGTGGGACAGGGGCTGGGAACACTGAAGCTTTCTTT,CASSGTGAGNTEAFF